The rows below give T cell receptor beta chains drawn from one sample of a study of blood T cell repertoires in COVID-19. Assay used: immunoSEQ multiplex PCR; TCRdb lists only in-frame clones, some missing. This table holds about 270,000 clones, about 82% found once. The sequenced sample was peripheral blood. These receptors were taken from a woman in her forties or fifties with active or convalescent COVID-19. Each CDR3 is given with its conserved first and last residue. A D gene is named only where the DNA matches it firmly. The size entry is marked missing in some rows and otherwise reads once, few, many or a size class.

V gene: TRBV5-1
D gene: TRBD2
clone size: -
J gene: TRBJ2-7
CDR3 protein: CASSTSGGRSYEQYF
CDR3 DNA: TGCGCCAGCAGCACTAGCGGGGGCCGGTCCTACGAGCAGTACTTC

V gene: TRBV7-9
D gene: TRBD2
clone size: once
J gene: TRBJ2-1
CDR3 protein: CASSLVPTSGAPREQFF
CDR3 DNA: TGTGCCAGCAGCTTAGTTCCCACTAGCGGAGCCCCCAGGGAGCAGTTCTTC

V gene: TRBV6-1
D gene: -
clone size: -
J gene: TRBJ1-1
CDR3 protein: CASSENRALNTEAFF
CDR3 DNA: TGTGCCAGCAGTGAAAACAGGGCCTTGAACACTGAAGCTTTCTTT

V gene: TRBV5-1
D gene: -
clone size: -
J gene: TRBJ2-7
CDR3 protein: CASSLSGGSYEQYF
CDR3 DNA: TGCGCCAGCAGCTTGTCGGGTGGGTCCTACGAGCAGTACTTC

V gene: TRBV5-1
D gene: -
clone size: -
J gene: TRBJ2-7
CDR3 protein: CASSLGVQGYEQYF
CDR3 DNA: TGCGCCAGCAGCTTGGGGGTACAGGGATACGAGCAGTACTTC

V gene: TRBV5-1
D gene: -
clone size: -
J gene: TRBJ2-2
CDR3 protein: CASSLGQITGELFF
CDR3 DNA: TGCGCCAGCAGCTTAGGACAAATCACCGGGGAGCTGTTTTTT

V gene: TRBV14
D gene: -
clone size: -
J gene: TRBJ2-5
CDR3 protein: CASSQDGLARIQNQETQYF
CDR3 DNA: TGTGCCAGCAGCCAAGATGGGCTAGCGAGAATTCAAAATCAAGAGACCCAGTACTTC

V gene: TRBV5-8
D gene: -
clone size: -
J gene: TRBJ1-1
CDR3 protein: CASSLAPRGNTEAFF
CDR3 DNA: TGTGCCAGCAGCTTGGCCCCACGAGGAAACACTGAAGCTTTCTTT

V gene: TRBV28
D gene: -
clone size: -
J gene: TRBJ1-5
CDR3 protein: CASGSSWELINQPQHF
CDR3 DNA: TGTGCCAGCGGTTCCTCATGGGAGTTGATCAATCAGCCCCAGCATTTT

V gene: TRBV15
D gene: -
clone size: -
J gene: TRBJ1-5
CDR3 protein: CATSRDRSWGPYQPQHF
CDR3 DNA: TGTGCCACCAGCAGAGATCGTAGTTGGGGGCCCTATCAGCCCCAGCATTTT

V gene: TRBV30
D gene: TRBD2
clone size: -
J gene: TRBJ2-3
CDR3 protein: CAWSGGFAGETDTQYF
CDR3 DNA: TGTGCCTGGAGTGGTGGGTTTGCGGGAGAGACAGATACGCAGTATTTT

V gene: TRBV12-3/TRBV12-4
D gene: -
clone size: once
J gene: TRBJ1-5
CDR3 protein: CASSLWGDQPQHF
CDR3 DNA: TGTGCCAGCAGTTTATGGGGGGATCAGCCCCAGCATTTT

V gene: TRBV27
D gene: -
clone size: -
J gene: TRBJ2-3
CDR3 protein: CASRSITDTQYF
CDR3 DNA: TGTGCCAGCAGATCCATCACAGATACGCAGTATTTT

V gene: TRBV6-5
D gene: TRBD1
clone size: -
J gene: TRBJ1-2
CDR3 protein: CASSWTGGYGYTF
CDR3 DNA: TGTGCCAGCAGTTGGACAGGGGGCTATGGCTACACCTTC

V gene: TRBV15
D gene: -
clone size: -
J gene: TRBJ1-5
CDR3 protein: CATSTRRGEGTKPQHF
CDR3 DNA: TGTGCCACCAGCACTCGAAGGGGGGAGGGGACGAAGCCCCAGCATTTT

V gene: TRBV20-1
D gene: TRBD2
clone size: -
J gene: TRBJ2-1
CDR3 protein: CSASVAGGPGYNEQFF
CDR3 DNA: TGCAGTGCTAGTGTAGCGGGAGGGCCGGGGTACAATGAGCAGTTCTTC

V gene: TRBV6-4
D gene: TRBD1
clone size: once
J gene: TRBJ1-5
CDR3 protein: CASSENRGGPQHF
CDR3 DNA: TGTGCCAGCAGTGAGAACAGGGGGGGGCCCCAGCATTTT

V gene: TRBV6-5
D gene: TRBD2
clone size: -
J gene: TRBJ2-7
CDR3 protein: CASSRLAGGYEQYF
CDR3 DNA: TGTGCCAGCAGTCGACTAGCGGGGGGCTACGAGCAGTACTTC

V gene: TRBV7-9
D gene: -
clone size: -
J gene: TRBJ1-2
CDR3 protein: CASSFSPADGYTF
CDR3 DNA: TGTGCCAGCAGCTTTTCCCCCGCGGATGGCTACACCTTC

V gene: TRBV5-4
D gene: TRBD1
clone size: -
J gene: TRBJ2-7
CDR3 protein: CASTSGGAGQGGEQYF
CDR3 DNA: TGTGCCAGCACCTCTGGGGGGGCGGGACAGGGGGGCGAGCAGTACTTC

V gene: TRBV7-9
D gene: TRBD1
clone size: -
J gene: TRBJ1-1
CDR3 protein: CASSFGTDAFF
CDR3 DNA: TGTGCCAGCAGTTTTGGGACAGACGCTTTCTTT

V gene: TRBV28
D gene: TRBD2
clone size: -
J gene: TRBJ2-1
CDR3 protein: CATHPGGRVDNEQFF
CDR3 DNA: TGTGCCACCCACCCTGGGGGGAGGGTAGACAATGAGCAGTTCTTC

V gene: TRBV5-8
D gene: -
clone size: -
J gene: TRBJ1-1
CDR3 protein: CASSLGQRWNTEAFF
CDR3 DNA: TGTGCCAGCAGCTTGGGGCAGCGCTGGAACACTGAAGCTTTCTTT

V gene: TRBV5-1
D gene: TRBD2
clone size: -
J gene: TRBJ2-1
CDR3 protein: CASSIGLAGSSEQFF
CDR3 DNA: TGCGCCAGCAGCATCGGACTAGCGGGATCGAGTGAGCAGTTCTTC

V gene: TRBV27
D gene: -
clone size: once
J gene: TRBJ1-2
CDR3 protein: CASRRGTNGYTF
CDR3 DNA: TGTGCCAGCAGAAGGGGGACAAATGGCTACACCTTC

V gene: TRBV18
D gene: -
clone size: -
J gene: TRBJ2-3
CDR3 protein: CASSPLDSWVKDTQYF
CDR3 DNA: TGTGCCAGCTCCCCATTGGACAGCTGGGTTAAAGATACGCAGTATTTT

V gene: TRBV28
D gene: TRBD1
clone size: -
J gene: TRBJ1-2
CDR3 protein: CASSLGQVYGYTF
CDR3 DNA: TGTGCCAGCAGTCTGGGACAGGTATATGGCTACACCTTC